A selection of T cell receptor beta chains follows, all from one sample in a study of shared clonotypes between healthy human individuals. Clones were read by immunoSEQ multiplex PCR, and TCRdb kept only the in-frame ones, dropping some. This sample has 2 million to 2.5 million clones, with approximately 95% found just once. Material: naive CD4+ T cells sorted from blood. The receptors were sampled from a young man in good health. The CDR3 runs from the conserved cysteine through the conserved F or W. The D gene is left open where the match is weak. Not all rows give a size; the values are once, few, many and, for expanded clones, a class.

>NA|TRBJ1-1|TRBV18|NA
TGTGCCAGCTCACCCACGAAGGGTGAGAACACTGAAGCTTTCTTT
CASSPTKGENTEAFF
>NA|TRBJ2-3|TRBV19|NA
TGTGCCAGTAAAGCTACGGGGGCAGATACGCAGTATTTT
CASKATGADTQYF
>NA|TRBJ1-5|TRBV28|NA
TGTGCCAGCAGTTTAGGAATCATAGGATTAGGGGCCGGGAATCAGCCCCAGCATTTT
CASSLGIIGLGAGNQPQHF
>once|TRBJ1-2|TRBV6-4|NA
TGTGCCAGCAGTGAATCGGGGTTCAACTATGGCTACACCTTC
CASSESGFNYGYTF
>NA|TRBJ1-1|TRBV19|NA
TGTGCCAGTATGAGGGGTGAGGTATCGACTGAAGCTTTCTTT
CASMRGEVSTEAFF
>NA|TRBJ2-1|TRBV11-2|NA
TGTGCCAGCAGCTCTGAGGGCAGCTCCTACAATGAGCAGTTCTTC
CASSSEGSSYNEQFF
>NA|TRBJ2-2|TRBV9|NA
TGTGCCAGCAGCCAAACAGGGAACACCGGGGAGCTGTTTTTT
CASSQTGNTGELFF
>NA|TRBJ1-1|TRBV30|NA
TGTGCCTGGAGTGGCGACAGCCCTGAAGCTTTCTTT
CAWSGDSPEAFF
>NA|TRBJ2-7|TRBV21-1|NA
TGTGCCAGCACCTCGGAGGTTTCCTACGAGCAGTACTTC
CASTSEVSYEQYF
>NA|TRBJ1-3|TRBV5-1|NA
TGCGCCAGCAGCTTGGAGCTTCCGAACTCGGGGAGAAACACCATATATTTT
CASSLELPNSGRNTIYF
>NA|TRBJ2-7|TRBV2|NA
TGTGCCAGCAGTCCAGCCGGCCTGCTGGAGCAGTACTTC
CASSPAGLLEQYF
>once|TRBJ2-1|TRBV25-1|TRBD1
TGTGCCAGCAGTGAATACCTGGGACAGGGACCTGACAATGAGCAGTTCTTC
CASSEYLGQGPDNEQFF
>NA|TRBJ1-1|TRBV5-1|NA
TGCGCCAGCAGCTTGGGCAGCAGTAACACTGAAGCTTTCTTT
CASSLGSSNTEAFF
>NA|TRBJ2-2|TRBV19|TRBD2
TGTGCCAGTGGAATAGCGGGAGGGCCCGCCACCGGGGAGCTGTTTTTT
CASGIAGGPATGELFF
>NA|TRBJ2-3|TRBV11-1|NA
TGTGCCAGCAGCCGTGGTGGCCAGGCTAAAGATACGCAGTATTTT
CASSRGGQAKDTQYF
>NA|TRBJ2-1|TRBV27|TRBD2
TGTGCCAGCGGGGTCAACCCTTGGCTAGCGGGAGCACCCAATGAGCAGTTCTTC
CASGVNPWLAGAPNEQFF
>NA|TRBJ2-2|TRBV10-3|TRBD1
TGTGCCATCAGCCAGGGGGCGAGGACCGGGGAGCTGTTTTTT
CAISQGARTGELFF
>NA|TRBJ2-7|TRBV7-8|NA
TGTGCCAGCAGCCAAAGAGTATCCGAGCAGTACTTC
CASSQRVSEQYF
>NA|TRBJ1-4|TRBV6-5|NA
TGTGCCAGCAGTTCCCACGGGAGGACATCTAATGAAAAACTGTTTTTT
CASSSHGRTSNEKLFF
>NA|TRBJ2-7|TRBV2|TRBD1
TGTGCCAGCACCGACTGGGGACAGGGCTCCTACGAGCAGTACTTC
CASTDWGQGSYEQYF
>NA|TRBJ1-6|TRBV5-1|TRBD1
TGCGCCAGCAGCTTCCGGGGACAGGGGTCCTATAATTCACCCCTCCACTTT
CASSFRGQGSYNSPLHF
>NA|TRBJ1-2|TRBV7-3|NA
TGTGCCAGCAGCTCAGGACTGGGCGGCTACACCTTC
CASSSGLGGYTF
>NA|TRBJ2-2|TRBV4-1|TRBD2
TGCGCCAGTAGGGAGGGTGGGACCGGGGAGCTGTTTTTT
CASREGGTGELFF
>NA|TRBJ1-4|TRBV28|NA
TGTGCCAGCACCCAACCCGGGGCCTCAACTAATGAAAAACTGTTTTTT
CASTQPGASTNEKLFF
>once|TRBJ1-2|TRBV10-3|NA
TGTGCCATCAGTGAGTCCTCTTCCGGGGCACCCTATGGCTACACCTTC
CAISESSSGAPYGYTF
>NA|TRBJ1-1|TRBV7-9|NA
TGTGCCAGCAGCCCCATGAACAGACTGAACACTGAAGCTTTCTTT
CASSPMNRLNTEAFF
>NA|TRBJ1-6|TRBV5-1|NA
TGCGCCAGCAGCCCGCTCGAGACCGGGACTCTCCACTTT
CASSPLETGTLHF
>NA|TRBJ2-5|TRBV7-6|TRBD2
TGTGCCAGCAGCGTTAGCGGGGGAGGGGAGACCCAGTACTTC
CASSVSGGGETQYF
>NA|TRBJ2-2|TRBV5-1|NA
TGCGCCAGCAGCTTGGAAGGCCTTAACACCGGGGAGCTGTTTTTT
CASSLEGLNTGELFF
>NA|TRBJ2-7|TRBV5-1|NA
TGCGCCAGCAGGCGGGAATACGAGCAGTACTTC
CASRREYEQYF
>NA|TRBJ1-2|TRBV28|TRBD1
TGTGCCAGCACCGAGTCTTCCGGGACAGGTTCTTCCTACTATGGCTACACCTTC
CASTESSGTGSSYYGYTF
>NA|TRBJ2-2|TRBV19|TRBD2
TGTGCCAGTAGTATAATCGGACTAGCGGGGGGTATCACCGGGGAGCTGTTTTTT
CASSIIGLAGGITGELFF
>NA|TRBJ1-4|TRBV11-2|TRBD1
TGTGCCAGCAGCATCTTCAGGGGGCTTGAGGAAAAACTGTTTTTT
CASSIFRGLEEKLFF
>once|TRBJ2-3|TRBV4-1|NA
TGCGCCAGCAGCCAAGAAGTGGGACCCCCCACAGATACGCAGTATTTT
CASSQEVGPPTDTQYF
>NA|TRBJ2-1|TRBV29-1|NA
TGCAGCATTCGTGAGGGGGTCGGGAATGAGCAGTTCTTC
CSIREGVGNEQFF
>NA|TRBJ2-3|TRBV4-3|TRBD2
TGCGCCAGCAGCCGAGACCCGCCTAGCGGAACCCAGCATACGCAGTATTTT
CASSRDPPSGTQHTQYF
>NA|TRBJ1-3|TRBV6-5|NA
TGTGCCAGCAGTTATAGTCGGCAGCACTCTGGAAACACCATATATTTT
CASSYSRQHSGNTIYF
>NA|TRBJ1-2|TRBV28|NA
TGTGCCAGCAGTTTAATAGGGTTGGGCTACACCTTC
CASSLIGLGYTF
>once|TRBJ1-4|TRBV5-1|NA
TGCGCCAGCAGCTTGGAGGGGTTAGGGGAAAAACTGTTTTTT
CASSLEGLGEKLFF
>NA|TRBJ1-5|TRBV19|NA
TGTGCCAGTAGTCAAGGGATGGGGAATCAGCCCCAGCATTTT
CASSQGMGNQPQHF
>NA|TRBJ1-2|TRBV28|NA
TGTGCCAGCAGTTTATCCAGGGTTGGTGGCTACACCTTC
CASSLSRVGGYTF
>once|TRBJ2-5|TRBV25-1|TRBD2
TGTGCCAGCAGTGACGTCAGCGGGAGGACTGAGACCCAGTACTTC
CASSDVSGRTETQYF
>NA|TRBJ2-3|TRBV9|TRBD2
TGTGCCAGCAGCGTAGCAAAGGGGACTAGCGTGGGGGCAGATACGCAGTATTTT
CASSVAKGTSVGADTQYF
>NA|TRBJ2-5|TRBV28|TRBD2
TGTGCCAGCAGTCCGAGGACTAGCGGGGGGGTGAAAGAGACCCAGTACTTC
CASSPRTSGGVKETQYF
>NA|TRBJ2-1|TRBV7-2|NA
TGTGCCAGCAGTCTTCCTAGCTCCTACAATGAGCAGTTCTTC
CASSLPSSYNEQFF